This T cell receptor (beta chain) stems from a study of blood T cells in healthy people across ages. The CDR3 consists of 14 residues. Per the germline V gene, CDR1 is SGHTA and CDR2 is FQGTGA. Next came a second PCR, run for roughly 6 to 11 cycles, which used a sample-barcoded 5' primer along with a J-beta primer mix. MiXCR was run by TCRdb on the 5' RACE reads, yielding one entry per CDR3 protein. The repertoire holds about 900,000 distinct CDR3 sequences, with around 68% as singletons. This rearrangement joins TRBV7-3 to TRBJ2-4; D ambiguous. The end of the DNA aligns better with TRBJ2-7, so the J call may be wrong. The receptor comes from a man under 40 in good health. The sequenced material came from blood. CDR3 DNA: TGTGCCAGCAGCTTAACCTCGGGTATCGACGAGCAGTACTTC. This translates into CASSLTSGIDEQYF.